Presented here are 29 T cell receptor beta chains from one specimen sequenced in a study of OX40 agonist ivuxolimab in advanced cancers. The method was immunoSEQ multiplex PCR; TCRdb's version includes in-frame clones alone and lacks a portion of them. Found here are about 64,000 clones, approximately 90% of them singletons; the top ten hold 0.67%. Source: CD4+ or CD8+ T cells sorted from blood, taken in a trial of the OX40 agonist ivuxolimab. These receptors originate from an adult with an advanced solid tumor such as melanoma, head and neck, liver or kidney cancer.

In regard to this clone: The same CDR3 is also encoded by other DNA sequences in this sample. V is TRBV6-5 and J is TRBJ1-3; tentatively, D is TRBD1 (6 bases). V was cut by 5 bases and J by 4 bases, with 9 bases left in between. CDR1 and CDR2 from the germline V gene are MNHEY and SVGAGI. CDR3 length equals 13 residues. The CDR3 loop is CASSTGLGNTIYF. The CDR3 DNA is TGTGCCAGCAGTACAGGGCTAGGAAACACCATATATTTT.

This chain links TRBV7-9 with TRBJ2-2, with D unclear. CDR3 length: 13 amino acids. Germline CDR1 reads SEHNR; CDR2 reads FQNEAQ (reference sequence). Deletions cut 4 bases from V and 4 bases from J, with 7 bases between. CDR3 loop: CASSSLSTGELFF. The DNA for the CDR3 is TGTGCCAGCAGCTCCCTCAGCACCGGGGAGCTGTTTTTT.

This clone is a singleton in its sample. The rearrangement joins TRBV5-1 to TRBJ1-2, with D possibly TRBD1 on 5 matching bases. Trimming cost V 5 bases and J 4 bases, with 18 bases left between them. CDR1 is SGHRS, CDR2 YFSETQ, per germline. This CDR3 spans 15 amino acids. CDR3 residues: CASRPNRDFRYGYTF. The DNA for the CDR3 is TGCGCCAGCAGACCTAACCGGGACTTTCGCTATGGCTACACCTTC.

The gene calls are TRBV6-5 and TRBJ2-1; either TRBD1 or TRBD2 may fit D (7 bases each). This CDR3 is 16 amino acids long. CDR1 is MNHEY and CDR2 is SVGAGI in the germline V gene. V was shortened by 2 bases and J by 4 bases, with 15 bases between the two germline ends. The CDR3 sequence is CASSYGGRGGYNEQFF. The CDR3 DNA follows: TGTGCCAGCAGTTACGGCGGCAGGGGGGGGTACAATGAGCAGTTCTTC.

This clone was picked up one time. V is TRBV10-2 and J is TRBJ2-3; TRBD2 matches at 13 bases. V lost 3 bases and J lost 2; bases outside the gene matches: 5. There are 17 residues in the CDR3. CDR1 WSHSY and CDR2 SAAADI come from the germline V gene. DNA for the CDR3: TGCGCCAGCAGTGACCCCGGACTAGCGGGAGCCACAGATACGCAGTATTTT. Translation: CASSDPGLAGATDTQYF.

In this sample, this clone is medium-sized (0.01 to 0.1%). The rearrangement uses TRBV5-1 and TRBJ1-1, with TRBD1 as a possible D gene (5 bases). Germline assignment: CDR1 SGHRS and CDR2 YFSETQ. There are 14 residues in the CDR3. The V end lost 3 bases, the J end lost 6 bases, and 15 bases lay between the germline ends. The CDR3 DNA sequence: TGCGCCAGCAGCTCGTCCGGGGGAGGCTCTGAAGCTTTCTTT. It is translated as CASSSSGGGSEAFF.

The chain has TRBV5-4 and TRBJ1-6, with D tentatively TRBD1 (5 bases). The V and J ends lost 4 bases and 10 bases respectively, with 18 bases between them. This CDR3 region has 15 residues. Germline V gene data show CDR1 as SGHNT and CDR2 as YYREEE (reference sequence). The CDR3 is CASSTSGGTTSPLHF. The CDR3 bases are TGTGCCAGCAGCACGAGCGGGGGAACCACGTCACCCCTCCACTTT.

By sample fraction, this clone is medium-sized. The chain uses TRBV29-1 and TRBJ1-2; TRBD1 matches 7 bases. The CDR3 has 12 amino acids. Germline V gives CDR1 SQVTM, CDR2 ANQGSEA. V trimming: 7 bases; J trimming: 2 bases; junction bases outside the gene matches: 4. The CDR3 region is CSALTGNYGYTF. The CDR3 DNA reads TGCAGCGCTCTGACAGGGAACTATGGCTACACCTTC.

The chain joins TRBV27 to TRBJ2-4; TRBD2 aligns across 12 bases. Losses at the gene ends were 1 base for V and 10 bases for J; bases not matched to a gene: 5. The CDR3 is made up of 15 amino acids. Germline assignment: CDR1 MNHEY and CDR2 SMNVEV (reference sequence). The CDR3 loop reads CASSLYASGRVIQYF. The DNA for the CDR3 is TGTGCCAGCAGTTTATATGCTAGCGGGAGGGTGATTCAGTACTTC.

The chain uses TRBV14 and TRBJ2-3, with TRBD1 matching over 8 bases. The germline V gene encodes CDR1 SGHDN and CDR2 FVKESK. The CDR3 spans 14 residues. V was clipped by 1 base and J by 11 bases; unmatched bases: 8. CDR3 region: CASSQALGTGMQYF. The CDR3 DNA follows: TGTGCCAGCAGCCAAGCCCTGGGGACAGGCATGCAGTATTTT.

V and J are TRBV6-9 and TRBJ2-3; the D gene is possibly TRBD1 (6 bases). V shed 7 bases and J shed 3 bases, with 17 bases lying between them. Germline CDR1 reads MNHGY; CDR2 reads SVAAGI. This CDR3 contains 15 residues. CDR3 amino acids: CASNKAGAPTDTQYF. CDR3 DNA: TGTGCCAGCAACAAAGCAGGGGCCCCGACAGATACGCAGTATTTT.

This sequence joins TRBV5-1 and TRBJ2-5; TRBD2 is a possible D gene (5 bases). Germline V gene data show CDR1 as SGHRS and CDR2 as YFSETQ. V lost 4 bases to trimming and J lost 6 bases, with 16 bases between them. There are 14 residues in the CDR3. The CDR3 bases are TGCGCCAGCAGCGAGGCTACTAGTCTACAGACCCAGTACTTC. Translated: CASSEATSLQTQYF.

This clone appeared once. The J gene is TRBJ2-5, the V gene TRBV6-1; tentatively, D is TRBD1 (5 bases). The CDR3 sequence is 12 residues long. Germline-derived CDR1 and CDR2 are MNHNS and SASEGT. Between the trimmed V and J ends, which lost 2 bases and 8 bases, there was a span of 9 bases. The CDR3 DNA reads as TGTGCCAGCAGTGAATACAGGAATACCCAGTACTTC. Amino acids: CASSEYRNTQYF.

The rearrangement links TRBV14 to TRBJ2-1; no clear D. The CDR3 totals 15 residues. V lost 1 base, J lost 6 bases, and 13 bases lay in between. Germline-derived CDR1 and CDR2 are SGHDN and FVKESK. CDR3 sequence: CASSQGVRLTNEQFF. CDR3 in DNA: TGTGCCAGCAGCCAAGGCGTGAGGCTAACCAATGAGCAGTTCTTC.

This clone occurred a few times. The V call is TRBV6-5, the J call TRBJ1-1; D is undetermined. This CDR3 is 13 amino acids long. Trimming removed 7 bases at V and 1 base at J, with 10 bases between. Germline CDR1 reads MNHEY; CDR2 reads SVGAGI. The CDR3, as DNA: TGTGCCAGCACTACGGCGGCGAACACTGAAGCTTTCTTT. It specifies CASTTAANTEAFF.

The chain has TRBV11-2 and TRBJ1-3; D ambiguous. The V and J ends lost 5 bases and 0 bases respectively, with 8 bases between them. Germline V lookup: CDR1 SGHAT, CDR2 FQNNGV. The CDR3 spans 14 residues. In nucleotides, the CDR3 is TGTGCCAGCAGCCGTAGAGCCTCTGGAAACACCATATATTTT. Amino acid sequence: CASSRRASGNTIYF. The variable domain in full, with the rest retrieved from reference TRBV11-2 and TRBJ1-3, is EAGVAQSPRYKIIEKRQSVAFWCNPISGHATLYWYQQILGQGPKLLIQFQNNGVVDDSQLPKDRFSAERLKGVDSTLKIQPAKLEDSAVYLCASSRRASGNTIYFGEGSWLTVV.

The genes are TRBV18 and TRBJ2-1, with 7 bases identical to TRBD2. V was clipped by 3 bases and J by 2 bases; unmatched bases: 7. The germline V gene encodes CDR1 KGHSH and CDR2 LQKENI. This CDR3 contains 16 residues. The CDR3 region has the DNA TGTGCCAGCTCACCGCTAGGACGGGGGGCCTACAATGAGCAGTTCTTC. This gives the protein CASSPLGRGAYNEQFF.

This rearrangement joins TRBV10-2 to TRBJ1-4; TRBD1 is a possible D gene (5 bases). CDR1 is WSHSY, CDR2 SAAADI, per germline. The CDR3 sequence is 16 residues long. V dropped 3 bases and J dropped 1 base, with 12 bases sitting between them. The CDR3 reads CASSELGTITNEKLFF. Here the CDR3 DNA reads TGCGCCAGCAGTGAATTGGGGACTATAACTAATGAAAAACTGTTTTTT.

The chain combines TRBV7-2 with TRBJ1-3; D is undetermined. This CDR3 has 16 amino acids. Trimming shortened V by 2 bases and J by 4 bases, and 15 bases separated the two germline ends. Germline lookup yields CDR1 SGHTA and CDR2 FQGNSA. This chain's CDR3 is CASSLSSVNLGNTIYF. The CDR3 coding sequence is TGTGCCAGCAGCTTAAGTTCAGTAAACCTCGGAAACACCATATATTTT. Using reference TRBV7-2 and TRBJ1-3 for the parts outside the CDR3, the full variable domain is GAGVSQSPSNKVTEKGKDVELRCDPISGHTALYWYRQSLGQGLEFLIYFQGNSAPDKSGLPSDRFSAERTGGSVSTLTIQRTQQEDSAVYLCASSLSSVNLGNTIYFGEGSWLTVV.

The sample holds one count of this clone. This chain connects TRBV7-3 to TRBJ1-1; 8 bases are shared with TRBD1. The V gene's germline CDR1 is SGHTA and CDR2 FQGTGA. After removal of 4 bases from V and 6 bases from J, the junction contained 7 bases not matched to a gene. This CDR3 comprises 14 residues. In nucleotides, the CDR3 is TGTGCCAGCAGCTCGGGGACAGGAGCATCTGAAGCTTTCTTT. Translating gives CASSSGTGASEAFF.

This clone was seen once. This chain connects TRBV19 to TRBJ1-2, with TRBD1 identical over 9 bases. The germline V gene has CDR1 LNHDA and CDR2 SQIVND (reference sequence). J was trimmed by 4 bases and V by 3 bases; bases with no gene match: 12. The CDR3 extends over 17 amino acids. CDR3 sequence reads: CASSILQQGAVSYGYTF. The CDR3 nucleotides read TGTGCCAGTAGTATCCTCCAACAGGGGGCTGTGAGCTATGGCTACACCTTC.

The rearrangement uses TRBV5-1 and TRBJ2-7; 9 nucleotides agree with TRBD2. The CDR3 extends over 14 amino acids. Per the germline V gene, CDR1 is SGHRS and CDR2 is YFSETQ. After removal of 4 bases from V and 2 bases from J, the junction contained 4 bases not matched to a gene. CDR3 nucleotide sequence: TGCGCCAGCAGCCCCGGGACTAGCCCCTACGAGCAGTACTTC. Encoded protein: CASSPGTSPYEQYF.

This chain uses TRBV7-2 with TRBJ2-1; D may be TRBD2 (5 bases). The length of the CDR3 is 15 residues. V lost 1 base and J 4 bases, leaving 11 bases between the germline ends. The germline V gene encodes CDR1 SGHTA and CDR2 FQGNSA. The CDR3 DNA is TGTGCCAGCAGCTTAGACAGCTGGAGGTACAATGAGCAGTTCTTC. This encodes CASSLDSWRYNEQFF. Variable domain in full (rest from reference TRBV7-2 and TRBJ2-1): GAGVSQSPSNKVTEKGKDVELRCDPISGHTALYWYRQSLGQGLEFLIYFQGNSAPDKSGLPSDRFSAERTGGSVSTLTIQRTQQEDSAVYLCASSLDSWRYNEQFFGPGTRLTVL.

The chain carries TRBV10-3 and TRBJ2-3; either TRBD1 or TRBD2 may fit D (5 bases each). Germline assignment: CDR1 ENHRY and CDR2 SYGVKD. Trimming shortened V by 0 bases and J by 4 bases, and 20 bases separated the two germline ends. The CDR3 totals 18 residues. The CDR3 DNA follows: TGTGCCATCAGTGAGTCGACTTTGGGACCCCCTAACCCAGATACGCAGTATTTT. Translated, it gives CAISESTLGPPNPDTQYF.

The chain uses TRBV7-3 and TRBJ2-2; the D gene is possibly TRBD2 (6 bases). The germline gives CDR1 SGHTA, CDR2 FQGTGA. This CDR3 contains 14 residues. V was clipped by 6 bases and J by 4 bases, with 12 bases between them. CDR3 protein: CASSFGGPTGELFF. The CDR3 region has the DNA TGTGCCAGCAGTTTCGGGGGTCCCACCGGGGAGCTGTTTTTT. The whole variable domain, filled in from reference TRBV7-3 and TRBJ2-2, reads GAGVSQTPSNKVTEKGKYVELRCDPISGHTALYWYRQSLGQGPEFLIYFQGTGAADDSGLPNDRFFAVRPEGSVSTLKIQRTERGDSAVYLCASSFGGPTGELFFGEGSRLTVL.

As DNA, the CDR3 is TGTGCCAGCTCATCCCGGACAGGGGTGCCTAACTATGGCTACACCTTC. Its protein product is CASSSRTGVPNYGYTF. The chain uses TRBV18 and TRBJ1-2; 9 bases line up with TRBD1. There are 16 residues in the CDR3. Germline V CDR1 and CDR2: KGHSH, LQKENI. Trimming took 5 bases from V and 0 from J; bases not matched to a gene: 7.

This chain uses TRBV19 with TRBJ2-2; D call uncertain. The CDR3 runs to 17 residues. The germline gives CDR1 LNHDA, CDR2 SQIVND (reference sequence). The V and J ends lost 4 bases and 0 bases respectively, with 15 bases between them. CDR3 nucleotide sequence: TGTGCCAGTAGTACTACCTTCGGACGAACGAACACCGGGGAGCTGTTTTTT. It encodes CASSTTFGRTNTGELFF.

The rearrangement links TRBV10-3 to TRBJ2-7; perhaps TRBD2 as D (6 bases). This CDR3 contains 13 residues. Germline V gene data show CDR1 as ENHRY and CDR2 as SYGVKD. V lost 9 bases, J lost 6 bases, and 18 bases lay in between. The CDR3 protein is CAIRDSANLEQYF. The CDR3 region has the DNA TGTGCCATACGGGACTCTGCTAACCTCGAGCAGTACTTC.

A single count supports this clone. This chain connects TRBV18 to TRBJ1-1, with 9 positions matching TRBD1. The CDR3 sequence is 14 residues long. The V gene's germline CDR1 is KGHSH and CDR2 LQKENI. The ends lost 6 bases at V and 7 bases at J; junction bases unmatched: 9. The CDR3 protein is CASSLQGARNEAFF. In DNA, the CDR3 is TGTGCCAGCTCTCTACAGGGGGCGCGGAATGAAGCTTTCTTT.